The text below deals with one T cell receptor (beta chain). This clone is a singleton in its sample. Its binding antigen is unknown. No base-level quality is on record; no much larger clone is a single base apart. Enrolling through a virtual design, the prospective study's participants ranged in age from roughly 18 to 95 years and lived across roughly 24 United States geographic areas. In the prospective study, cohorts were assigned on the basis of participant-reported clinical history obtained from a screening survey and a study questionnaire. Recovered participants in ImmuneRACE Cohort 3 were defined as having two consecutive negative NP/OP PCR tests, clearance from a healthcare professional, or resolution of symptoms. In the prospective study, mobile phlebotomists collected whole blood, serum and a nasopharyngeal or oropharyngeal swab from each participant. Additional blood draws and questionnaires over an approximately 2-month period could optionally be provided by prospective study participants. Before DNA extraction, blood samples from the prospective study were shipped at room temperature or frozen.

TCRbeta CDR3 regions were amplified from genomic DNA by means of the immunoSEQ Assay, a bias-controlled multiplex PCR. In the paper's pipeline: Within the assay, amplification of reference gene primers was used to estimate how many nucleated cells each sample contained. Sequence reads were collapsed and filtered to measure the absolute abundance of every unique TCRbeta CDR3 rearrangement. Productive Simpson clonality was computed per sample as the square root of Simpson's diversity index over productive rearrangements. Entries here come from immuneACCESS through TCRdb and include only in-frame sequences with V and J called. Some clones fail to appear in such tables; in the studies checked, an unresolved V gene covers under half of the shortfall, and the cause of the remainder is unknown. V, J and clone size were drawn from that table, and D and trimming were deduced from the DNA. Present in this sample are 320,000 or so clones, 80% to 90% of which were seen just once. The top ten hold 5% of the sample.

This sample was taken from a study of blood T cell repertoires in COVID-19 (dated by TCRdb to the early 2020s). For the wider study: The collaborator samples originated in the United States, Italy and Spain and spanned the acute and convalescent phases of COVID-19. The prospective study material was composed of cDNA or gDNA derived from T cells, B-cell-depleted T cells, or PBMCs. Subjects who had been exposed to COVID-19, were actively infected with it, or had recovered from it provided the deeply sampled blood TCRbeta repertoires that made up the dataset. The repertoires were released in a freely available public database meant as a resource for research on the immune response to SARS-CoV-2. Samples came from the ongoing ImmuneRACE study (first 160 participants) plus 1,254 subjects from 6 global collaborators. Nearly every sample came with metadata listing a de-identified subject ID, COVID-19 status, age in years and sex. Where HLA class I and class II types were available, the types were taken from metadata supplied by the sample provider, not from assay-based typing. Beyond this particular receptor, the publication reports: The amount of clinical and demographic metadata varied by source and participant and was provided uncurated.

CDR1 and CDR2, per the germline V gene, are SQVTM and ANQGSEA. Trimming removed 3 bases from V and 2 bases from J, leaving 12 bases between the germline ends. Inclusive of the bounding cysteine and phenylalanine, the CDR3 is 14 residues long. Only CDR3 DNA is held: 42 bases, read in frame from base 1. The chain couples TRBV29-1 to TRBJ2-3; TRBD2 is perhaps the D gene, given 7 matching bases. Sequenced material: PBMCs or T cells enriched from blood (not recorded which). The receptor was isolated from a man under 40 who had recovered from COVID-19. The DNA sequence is TGCAGCGTTGATGGGGGGGCGGTCACAGATACGCAGTATTTT. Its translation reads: CSVDGGAVTDTQYF.